Below are 6 T cell receptor beta chains sequenced from a single sample in a study of blood T cell repertoires in COVID-19. Sequencing used immunoSEQ multiplex PCR; TCRdb keeps in-frame clones, though not all of them. The sample includes some 250,000 clones, roughly 85% of them seen just once. Sample: peripheral blood. These receptors all stem from a man aged 25 to 40 who had recovered from COVID-19.

The CDR3 loop reads CASSLGGRRNTEAFF. DNA of the CDR3: TGTGCCAGCAGCCTCGGGGGACGGAGGAACACTGAAGCTTTCTTT. This chain links TRBV7-9 with TRBJ1-1, with a possible D match to TRBD1 (5 bases). Germline lookup yields CDR1 SEHNR and CDR2 FQNEAQ (reference sequence). The germline V and J ends were trimmed by 5 bases and 1 base, with 14 bases remaining between them. CDR3 size: 15 residues.

The chain employs TRBV5-5 and TRBJ2-2, with TRBD1 matching 7 bases. Germline-derived CDR1 and CDR2 are SGHKS and YYEKEE (reference sequence). The CDR3 spans 14 residues. The V segment lost 3 bases and the J segment 6 bases; nucleotides outside the gene matches: 5. The CDR3 DNA sequence: TGTGCCAGCAGCTCAACAGGGGATCCCGGGGAGCTGTTTTTT. Amino acids: CASSSTGDPGELFF.

The chain recombines TRBV2 with TRBJ2-3, with 7 bases matching TRBD1. Per germline, CDR1 SNHLY and CDR2 FYNNEI. The V and J ends lost 7 bases and 4 bases, in that order; junction bases with no gene match: 2. This CDR3 has 12 residues. The CDR3 reads CASNTGADTQYF. The CDR3 DNA reads TGTGCCAGCAATACAGGGGCAGATACGCAGTATTTT. The complete variable domain, with remaining parts taken from reference TRBV2 and TRBJ2-3, reads EPEVTQTPSHQVTQMGQEVILRCVPISNHLYFYWYRQILGQKVEFLVSFYNNEISEKSEIFDDQFSVERPDGSNFTLKIRSTKLEDSAMYFCASNTGADTQYFGPGTRLTVL.

The rearrangement uses TRBV28 and TRBJ1-2; 10 bases are a match to TRBD1. V lost 3 bases, J lost 8 bases, and 3 bases stayed unmatched. The germline CDR1 and CDR2 sequences are MDHEN and SYDVKM. This CDR3 contains 13 residues. The CDR3 nucleotides are TGTGCCAGCAGTTTGACAGGGGGCTGGGGCTACACCTTC. Encoded protein: CASSLTGGWGYTF.

The chain has TRBV12-3 or TRBV12-4 and TRBJ1-5, with D unresolved. V gave up 8 bases and J gave up 1 base, with 9 bases separating them. This CDR3 has 13 amino acids. CDR3 DNA: TGTGCCAGCTCAACATGGAGCAATCAGCCCCAGCATTTT. Its protein product is CASSTWSNQPQHF.

The rearrangement uses TRBV5-6 and TRBJ2-7; D is perhaps TRBD1 (5 bases). The CDR3 loop spans 15 amino acids. From germline, CDR1 is SGHDT and CDR2 YYEEEE. Trimming removed 5 bases from V and 4 bases from J, with 19 bases in between. The CDR3 region is CASRVDRSATYEQYF. The CDR3 coding sequence is TGTGCCAGCAGGGTTGACAGATCGGCGACGTACGAGCAGTACTTC.